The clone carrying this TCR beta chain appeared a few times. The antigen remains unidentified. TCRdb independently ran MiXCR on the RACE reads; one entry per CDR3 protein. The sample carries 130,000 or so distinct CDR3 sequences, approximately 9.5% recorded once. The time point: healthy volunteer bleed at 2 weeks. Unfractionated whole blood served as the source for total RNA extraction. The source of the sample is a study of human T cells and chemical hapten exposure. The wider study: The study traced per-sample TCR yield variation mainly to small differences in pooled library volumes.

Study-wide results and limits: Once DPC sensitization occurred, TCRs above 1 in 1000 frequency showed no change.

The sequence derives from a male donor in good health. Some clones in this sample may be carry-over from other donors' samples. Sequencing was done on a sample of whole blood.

Written as DNA, the CDR3 is TGTGCCAGCAGTCACACGGGCCTAGCGGCCTACGAGCAGTACTTC. Protein sequence: CASSHTGLAAYEQYF. V and J are TRBV7-9 and TRBJ2-7; 7 positions match TRBD2. The CDR3 has 15 residues. Germline CDR1 is SEHNR and CDR2 is FQNEAQ (reference sequence). The junction had 10 bases not matched to a gene; V was cut back by 6 bases and J by 2 bases.